The source of this TCR beta chain is a study of read filtering for tumor transcriptome and immune sequencing. Whole-study context: By R-ISS, stages I, II and III held around 8, 16 and 7 patients.

Germline V lookup: CDR1 DFQATT, CDR2 SNEGSKA (reference sequence). The CDR3 extends over 13 amino acids. Trimming cost V 6 bases and J 4 bases, with 16 bases left between them. The study, taken as a whole, reports: Even smaller IR-seq throughput identified most shared clonotypes. Sorted CD138-negative bone marrow cells were not purified T cells.

Sampling of bone marrow took place during active disease in every patient. The library was built from approximately 400 ng RNA with molecular barcoded adaptors for alpha/delta and beta/gamma chains. TCRdb itself ran the reads through MiXCR, one entry per CDR3 protein. The sample lists 35,000 to 45,000 distinct CDR3 sequences, 12% to 15% occurring once. This clonotype was recorded many times. What it binds is unknown. The origin of this receptor is a donor at least 40 years old with multiple myeloma. The sample taken for sequencing was a population of CD138-negative cells sorted from bone marrow. The rearrangement joins TRBV20-1 to TRBJ2-7; D is unclear. The CDR3 DNA reads as TGCAGTGCGCTGCGAATGCCCTCTTACGAGCAGTACTTC. Protein sequence: CSALRMPSYEQYF.